The 30 T cell receptor beta chains given below trace back to one sample, sequenced in a study of cytomegalovirus exposure and HLA in healthy donors. Profiled with immunoSEQ multiplex PCR; TCRdb holds only in-frame clones, not every one. In the table there are 150,000 to 200,000 clones, 75% to 85% of which are singletons. The sequenced sample was PBMCs. These receptors were taken from a woman aged 25 to 39 in good health and CMV-seropositive.

The chain has TRBV25-1 and TRBJ1-1; D gene ambiguous. CDR1 is MGHDK and CDR2 is SYGVNS in the germline V gene. CDR3 length: 15 amino acids. V shed 2 bases and J shed 3 bases, with 13 bases lying between them. This CDR3 is CASSEPRAGDTEAFF. CDR3 bases: TGTGCCAGCAGTGAACCACGTGCCGGGGACACTGAAGCTTTCTTT. The full variable domain, completed using reference TRBV25-1 and TRBJ1-1, is EADIYQTPRYLVIGTGKKITLECSQTMGHDKMYWYQQDPGMELHLIHYSYGVNSTEKGDLSSESTVSRIRTEHFPLTLESARPSHTSQYLCASSEPRAGDTEAFFGQGTRLTVV.

The chain recombines TRBV6-1 with TRBJ2-2; D is perhaps TRBD1 (6 bases). The CDR3 is made up of 14 amino acids. Germline V gene sequence: CDR1 MNHNS, CDR2 SASEGT. Trimming shortened V by 8 bases and J by 2 bases, and 12 bases separated the two germline ends. As DNA, the CDR3 is TGTGCCAGCCGAGGGGGACAAAACACCGGGGAGCTGTTTTTT. This codes for CASRGGQNTGELFF.

The rearrangement joins TRBV2 to TRBJ2-2, with TRBD2 identical over 9 bases. With 7 bases clipped from V and 4 bases from J, the junction kept 10 bases outside the gene matches. The CDR3 contains 16 residues. Looked up from germline, CDR1 is SNHLY and CDR2 is FYNNEI. CDR3 nucleotide sequence: TGTGCCAGCAAAAGAGCGGGAGGCCTTATCACCGGGGAGCTGTTTTTT. This translates into CASKRAGGLITGELFF.

The chain links TRBV5-7 to TRBJ1-1, with D unresolved. TRBV5-7 is an ORF, and what it does is uncertain. The V and J ends lost 4 bases and 2 bases respectively, with 15 bases between them. The CDR3 extends over 15 amino acids. The chain's CDR3 is CASSGEGMGNTEAFF. CDR3 sequence (DNA): TGTGCCAGCAGCGGAGAGGGTATGGGTAACACTGAAGCTTTCTTT.

This clone was counted only a few times. The chain uses TRBV7-9 and TRBJ2-2; no definite D call. Trimming removed 7 bases at V and 2 bases at J, with 5 bases between. The CDR3 has 12 residues. Germline CDR1 SEHNR, CDR2 FQNEAQ (reference sequence). The CDR3 nucleotides read TGTGCCAGCACCTATAACACCGGGGAGCTGTTTTTT. It codes for CASTYNTGELFF.

The chain joins TRBV25-1 to TRBJ2-2; TRBD2 agrees at 9 bases. Trimming removed 2 bases from V and 5 bases from J; junction bases left unmatched: 6. This CDR3 is 16 amino acids long. The germline CDR1 and CDR2 sequences are MGHDK and SYGVNS. The DNA for the CDR3 is TGTGCCAGCAGTGAAACTGAGCGGGAGGAAACCGGGGAGCTGTTTTTT. Translating it yields CASSETEREETGELFF.

CDR3 amino acids: CATSPAGVPYEQFF. For the CDR3, the DNA is TGTGCCACCAGTCCAGCGGGAGTTCCATATGAGCAGTTCTTC. The chain recombines TRBV15 with TRBJ2-1; the match to TRBD2 covers 8 bases. The CDR3 is made up of 14 amino acids. Losses at the gene ends were 6 bases for V and 8 bases for J; bases not matched to a gene: 9. CDR1 is LNHNV, CDR2 YYDKDF, per germline (reference sequence).

This clone has just one count. V is TRBV5-1 and J is TRBJ2-6; TRBD1 might be the D (6 bases). The CDR3 extends over 16 amino acids. The germline gives CDR1 SGHRS, CDR2 YFSETQ. V lost 5 bases and J lost 1, with 13 bases in between. CDR3 nucleotides: TGCGCCAGCAGTATTCAAGGACAGTCTGGGGCCAACGTCCTGACTTTC. Translated, it gives CASSIQGQSGANVLTF.

This clone came up once. This rearrangement joins TRBV14 to TRBJ1-2; D is uncertain. The CDR3 is 13 amino acids. V gave up 5 bases and J gave up 8 bases, with 15 bases separating them. The V gene's germline CDR1 is SGHDN and CDR2 FVKESK. This CDR3 is CASSSFKGGGYTF. CDR3 DNA: TGTGCCAGCAGCTCATTCAAAGGCGGCGGCTACACCTTC.

A single count supports this clone. This chain links TRBV6-1 with TRBJ1-1, with D unclear. V dropped 4 bases and J dropped 8 bases, with 14 bases sitting between them. CDR1 and CDR2 from the germline V gene are MNHNS and SASEGT. The CDR3 has 13 amino acids. The CDR3 loop reads CASSAGERLEAFF. DNA of the CDR3: TGTGCCAGCAGTGCGGGTGAACGACTAGAAGCTTTCTTT.

The chain is built from TRBV5-1 and TRBJ1-3; TRBD1 is a possible D gene (5 bases). CDR3 length: 18 residues. Trimming took off 1 base at V and 2 bases at J, with 19 bases between the two ends. Germline lookup yields CDR1 SGHRS and CDR2 YFSETQ. In DNA, the CDR3 is TGCGCCAGCAGCTTGATCTTTCTCCAGGGATGGGCTGGAAACACCATATATTTT. Translated: CASSLIFLQGWAGNTIYF. Filled out from reference TRBV5-1 and TRBJ1-3, the complete variable domain reads KAGVTQTPRYLIKTRGQQVTLSCSPISGHRSVSWYQQTPGQGLQFLFEYFSETQRNKGNFPGRFSGRQFSNSRSEMNVSTLELGDSALYLCASSLIFLQGWAGNTIYFGEGSWLTVV.

The chain is built from TRBV12-5 and TRBJ2-5, with D hard to call. CDR1 LGHNT and CDR2 FRNRAP come from the germline V gene. The V end lost 4 bases, the J end lost 3 bases, and 6 bases lay between the germline ends. This CDR3 spans 12 amino acids. CDR3 loop: CASGSSEETQYF. The CDR3, as DNA: TGTGCTAGTGGTTCGTCGGAAGAGACCCAGTACTTC.

The rearrangement links TRBV2 to TRBJ1-5; D not resolved. V dropped 2 bases and J dropped 4 bases, with 9 bases sitting between them. The germline gives CDR1 SNHLY, CDR2 FYNNEI. The CDR3 covers 14 residues. Here the CDR3 DNA reads TGTGCCAGCAGTGAATTGCACCAGAATCAGCCCCAGCATTTT. This gives the protein CASSELHQNQPQHF.

The chain recombines TRBV7-9 with TRBJ2-2, with D possibly TRBD1 on 5 matching bases. V was clipped by 1 base and J by 4 bases, with 7 bases between them. This CDR3 contains 14 residues. Germline CDR1 SEHNR, CDR2 FQNEAQ (reference sequence). The CDR3 DNA reads as TGTGCCAGCAGCTTAGGACAGCCCACCGGGGAGCTGTTTTTT. Protein: CASSLGQPTGELFF.

CDR3 region: CASSKGGQREQYF. CDR3 DNA sequence: TGCGCCAGCTCGAAAGGGGGACAGCGCGAGCAGTACTTC. This chain links TRBV5-1 with TRBJ2-7; 7 bases fit TRBD1. In germline, CDR1 is SGHRS, CDR2 YFSETQ. This CDR3 comprises 13 residues. The V segment lost 7 bases and the J segment 6 bases; nucleotides outside the gene matches: 10. The whole variable domain, remainder taken from reference TRBV5-1 and TRBJ2-7, is KAGVTQTPRYLIKTRGQQVTLSCSPISGHRSVSWYQQTPGQGLQFLFEYFSETQRNKGNFPGRFSGRQFSNSRSEMNVSTLELGDSALYLCASSKGGQREQYFGPGTRLTVT.

The CDR3 here is CASSPRLWTGLKLFF. CDR3 sequence (DNA): TGTGCCAGCAGTCCCCGATTATGGACAGGACTCAAACTGTTTTTT. The rearrangement links TRBV6-1 to TRBJ1-4, with 7 bases that match TRBD1. The CDR3 has 15 amino acids. The germline V gene encodes CDR1 MNHNS and CDR2 SASEGT. After removal of 5 bases from V and 11 bases from J, the junction contained 14 bases not matched to a gene.

The V gene is TRBV2, the J gene TRBJ1-2; 7 bases map to TRBD1. V dropped 11 bases and J dropped 5; count of bases not matched to a gene: 14. Germline CDR1 and CDR2: SNHLY and FYNNEI. The CDR3 contains 14 residues. The CDR3 spells CARQDRAFGYGYTF. The CDR3 DNA reads TGTGCCCGACAAGACAGGGCGTTTGGGTATGGCTACACCTTC.

J is TRBJ1-2 and V is TRBV20-1, with no clear D. Looked up from germline, CDR1 is DFQATT and CDR2 is SNEGSKA (reference sequence). This CDR3 is built from 11 residues. The V gene lost 7 bases and the J gene lost 1 base, with 7 bases spanning the gap. CDR3 nucleotide sequence: TGCAGTGGCCGGGATAACTATGGCTACACCTTC. Translated, it gives CSGRDNYGYTF.

The J gene is TRBJ2-1, the V gene TRBV9, with 7 bases matching TRBD2. Germline assignment: CDR1 SGDLS and CDR2 YYNGEE. Unmatched junction bases numbered 4, after V lost 4 bases and J lost 0 bases. This CDR3 is built from 15 residues. DNA for the CDR3: TGTGCCAGCAGCATACTAGCGAGCTCCTACAATGAGCAGTTCTTC. Amino acid sequence: CASSILASSYNEQFF.

The chain couples TRBV15 to TRBJ2-5; 8 bases map to TRBD2. The CDR3 covers 17 residues. After removal of 2 bases from V and 3 bases from J, the junction contained 11 bases not matched to a gene. Germline lookup yields CDR1 LNHNV and CDR2 YYDKDF (reference sequence). This CDR3 reads CATSRLNPGLGEETQYF. The CDR3 DNA follows: TGTGCCACCAGCAGACTAAACCCGGGACTAGGCGAAGAGACCCAGTACTTC.

The genes are TRBV6-6 and TRBJ2-7; D is unclear. Per the germline V gene, CDR1 is MNHNY and CDR2 is SVGAGI (reference sequence). Trimming stripped 2 bases from V and 4 bases from J, with 6 bases between. This CDR3 has 12 amino acids. The CDR3 loop reads CASSYKEYEQYF. Here the CDR3 DNA reads TGTGCCAGCAGTTACAAGGAGTACGAGCAGTACTTC.

V is TRBV5-1 and J is TRBJ2-2, with 7 positions matching TRBD1. Germline V gene data show CDR1 as SGHRS and CDR2 as YFSETQ. The CDR3 contains 16 residues. Germline trimming cut 5 bases from V and 5 bases from J; bases unmatched to any gene: 12. The chain's CDR3 is CASSSTGTARTGELFF. The DNA for the CDR3 is TGCGCCAGCAGTTCTACCGGGACAGCCCGAACCGGGGAGCTGTTTTTT.

The CDR3 loop is CASSQTGDRDGYTF. CDR3 nucleotides: TGTGCCAGCAGCCAAACCGGGGACAGGGATGGCTACACCTTC. V and J are TRBV4-2 and TRBJ1-2, with 9 bases aligning to TRBD1. CDR1 is LGHNA, CDR2 YNFKEQ, per germline. The CDR3 contains 14 residues. Germline trimming cut 2 bases from V and 6 bases from J; bases unmatched to any gene: 4.

This clone was observed a handful of times. V and J are TRBV5-1 and TRBJ1-2; TRBD1 matches at 9 bases. The CDR3 consists of 14 residues. Per germline, CDR1 SGHRS and CDR2 YFSETQ. The trim removed 4 bases at V and 3 bases at J, leaving 4 bases unmatched. CDR3 loop: CASSPDRGDYGYTF. The CDR3 DNA is TGCGCCAGCAGCCCGGACAGGGGAGACTATGGCTACACCTTC.

This clone has just one count. The CDR3, as DNA: TGTGCCAGCAGCTTGGGAGGGTCTGGCTACACCTTC. This encodes CASSLGGSGYTF. The chain has TRBV5-4 and TRBJ1-2; D not resolved. This CDR3 has 12 residues. Germline CDR1 SGHNT, CDR2 YYREEE (reference sequence). V was shortened by 0 bases and J by 7 bases, with 7 bases between the two germline ends. The full variable domain, rest sourced from reference TRBV5-4 and TRBJ1-2, is ETGVTQSPTHLIKTRGQQVTLRCSSQSGHNTVSWYQQALGQGPQFIFQYYREEENGRGNFPPRFSGLQFPNYSSELNVNALELDDSALYLCASSLGGSGYTFGSGTRLTVV.

The chain links TRBV19 to TRBJ1-2, with D tentatively TRBD1 (5 bases). The CDR3 covers 13 residues. Per germline, CDR1 LNHDA and CDR2 SQIVND (reference sequence). Trimming pared 0 bases from V and 13 bases from J, leaving 15 bases between. The CDR3 region has the DNA TGTGCCAGTAGTATAGACCACGACAGTATTAGCACCTTC. The encoded protein is CASSIDHDSISTF.

The genes are TRBV9 and TRBJ1-2, with D perhaps TRBD1 (5 bases). With 0 bases removed from V and 8 bases from J, the gap between germline ends came to 14 bases. Germline V gene lookup returns CDR1 SGDLS and CDR2 YYNGEE. The CDR3 spans 14 residues. Written as DNA, the CDR3 is TGTGCCAGCAGCGTAGAGGGGTCTCCCCGGGGCTACACCTTC. Translating gives CASSVEGSPRGYTF.

This clone came up once. This chain links TRBV29-1 with TRBJ1-2; D not certain. Germline CDR1 is SQVTM and CDR2 is ANQGSEA. The CDR3 spans 12 residues. V lost 4 bases and J 6 bases, leaving 12 bases between the germline ends. DNA for the CDR3: TGCAGCGTTGTTGGAGGGAAAAATGGCTACACCTTC. This gives the protein CSVVGGKNGYTF.

The chain links TRBV2 to TRBJ1-1; D is ambiguous. Trimming pared 8 bases from V and 8 bases from J, leaving 15 bases between. This CDR3 contains 12 residues. Germline V gene lookup returns CDR1 SNHLY and CDR2 FYNNEI. Written as DNA, the CDR3 is TGTGCCAGCCGACTTATAAGCTTAGAAGCTTTCTTT. This translates into CASRLISLEAFF.

The rearrangement links TRBV5-6 to TRBJ2-1, with 13 bases fitting TRBD2. The CDR3 extends over 15 amino acids. Germline lookup yields CDR1 SGHDT and CDR2 YYEEEE. The V segment lost 2 bases and the J segment 9 bases; nucleotides outside the gene matches: 5. CDR3: CASSFTGTSGTEQFF. The CDR3 nucleotides read TGTGCCAGCAGCTTTACCGGGACTAGCGGGACTGAGCAGTTCTTC.